This entry lists 13 T cell receptor beta chains sequenced from one sample in a study of blood T cell repertoires in COVID-19. The data were produced by immunoSEQ multiplex PCR, yet TCRdb's version contains in-frame clones alone and is incomplete. Of tens of thousands of clones detected, about 83% appear once; the ten largest clones hold 9%. Sequencing was performed on peripheral blood. The receptor set was obtained from a human donor in a cohort sampled during active COVID-19.

Remarks on this clone: The junction does not match germline at one end; this may be a read error. The V call is TRBV5-4, the J call TRBJ2-1, with 9 bases aligning to TRBD2. Germline CDR1 reads SGHNT; CDR2 reads YYREEE (reference sequence). The CDR3 totals 18 residues. The CDR3 DNA reads as TGTGCCCGCAGCTTGGACCCTTTGGGCGGGGGGGCAGGGAATGAGCAGTTCTTC. This encodes CARSLDPLGGGAGNEQFF.

The chain joins TRBV4-2 to TRBJ1-2; maybe TRBD1 (5 bases). The ends were cut back, 0 bases at V and 2 bases at J, with 10 bases in the middle. CDR1 LGHNA and CDR2 YNFKEQ come from the germline V gene. The CDR3 sequence is 15 residues long. CDR3 protein: CASSQDPDTNYGYTF. The CDR3 coding sequence is TGTGCCAGCAGCCAAGATCCGGACACCAACTATGGCTACACCTTC.

This clone has only one observation. The J gene is TRBJ1-1, the V gene TRBV7-3; D ambiguous. Trimming removed 1 base from V and 1 base from J, with 13 bases in between. This CDR3 region has 16 residues. CDR1 and CDR2 from the germline V gene are SGHTA and FQGTGA. CDR3 protein: CASSLRPAGANTEAFF. For the CDR3, the DNA is TGTGCCAGCAGCTTAAGGCCTGCGGGAGCGAACACTGAAGCTTTCTTT.

The V gene is TRBV29-1, the J gene TRBJ2-7, with 8 bases matching TRBD1. In germline, CDR1 is SQVTM, CDR2 ANQGSEA. J was trimmed by 5 bases and V by 1 base; bases with no gene match: 7. This CDR3 contains 14 residues. CDR3 bases: TGCAGCGTTGAAGGGGGGCAGGGGGCCGACGAGCAGTACTTC. Protein sequence: CSVEGGQGADEQYF.

This clone was picked up one time. The chain has TRBV14 and TRBJ1-5, with D uncertain. The CDR3 extends over 17 amino acids. Trimming removed 0 bases from V and 5 bases from J, with 17 bases in between. Germline V lookup: CDR1 SGHDN, CDR2 FVKESK. This CDR3 is CASSQDEPRHNHQPQHF. In DNA, the CDR3 is TGTGCCAGCAGCCAAGATGAGCCAAGACACAATCATCAGCCCCAGCATTTT.

V gene TRBV6-5 combines with J gene TRBJ1-1, with D possibly being TRBD1 (5 bases). Germline lookup yields CDR1 MNHEY and CDR2 SVGAGI. V dropped 5 bases and J dropped 1 base, with 11 bases sitting between them. The CDR3 contains 14 residues. CDR3 loop: CASSPPGWNTEAFF. The CDR3 DNA reads TGTGCCAGCAGTCCCCCAGGGTGGAACACTGAAGCTTTCTTT.

This clone was detected once. The CDR3: CASSAGQGYNEQFF. The CDR3 coding sequence is TGTGCCAGCAGCGCGGGACAGGGCTACAATGAGCAGTTCTTC. The chain carries TRBV28 and TRBJ2-1, with 9 bases matching TRBD1. Germline trimming cut 6 bases from V and 3 bases from J; bases unmatched to any gene: 3. This CDR3 contains 14 residues. Per germline, CDR1 MDHEN and CDR2 SYDVKM.

This clone appeared once. CDR3 amino acids: CASRLQGDYGYTF. The CDR3 coding sequence is TGTGCCAGCAGGCTACAGGGAGACTATGGCTACACCTTC. This chain links TRBV28 with TRBJ1-2; a possible D gene is TRBD1 (6 bases). V lost 6 bases, J lost 3 bases, and 11 bases lay in between. Germline values: CDR1 MDHEN, CDR2 SYDVKM. The CDR3 covers 13 residues.

This sequence joins TRBV25-1 and TRBJ2-3; 7 positions agree with TRBD1. The V gene's germline CDR1 is MGHDK and CDR2 SYGVNS. This CDR3 comprises 16 residues. With 4 bases clipped from V and 5 bases from J, the junction kept 12 bases outside the gene matches. The CDR3 DNA reads as TGTGCCAGCAGTGGACCCCGAGGCAGGGACAGAGATACGCAGTATTTT. Protein sequence: CASSGPRGRDRDTQYF.

The J gene is TRBJ2-5, the V gene TRBV6-6, with D possibly matching TRBD1 (5 bases). Germline-derived CDR1 and CDR2 are MNHNY and SVGAGI (reference sequence). The CDR3 has 18 residues. Trimming cost V 5 bases and J 5 bases, with 27 bases left between them. The CDR3 here is CASSPRAILDGYGETQYF. The CDR3 nucleotides read TGTGCCAGCAGTCCCAGGGCTATTCTGGACGGGTATGGGGAGACCCAGTACTTC.

The V call is TRBV6-5, the J call TRBJ2-3; tentative D call: TRBD2 (5 bases). V lost 7 bases, J lost 6 bases, and 17 bases lay in between. Germline CDR1 reads MNHEY; CDR2 reads SVGAGI. The CDR3 extends over 14 amino acids. The CDR3 loop is CASNRRAAADTQYF. The CDR3 DNA reads TGTGCCAGCAATCGGCGGGCGGCGGCTGATACGCAGTATTTT.

This rearrangement joins TRBV5-1 to TRBJ2-1; TRBD2 matches 11 bases. Trimming removed 2 bases from V and 9 bases from J; junction bases left unmatched: 13. Germline CDR1 SGHRS, CDR2 YFSETQ. CDR3 length: 17 amino acids. The CDR3 region has the DNA TGCGCCAGCAGCTTTGGGCCTCCTAGCGGGGGGCATCGTGAGCAGTTCTTC. Translating it yields CASSFGPPSGGHREQFF. The whole variable domain, remainder taken from reference TRBV5-1 and TRBJ2-1, is KAGVTQTPRYLIKTRGQQVTLSCSPISGHRSVSWYQQTPGQGLQFLFEYFSETQRNKGNFPGRFSGRQFSNSRSEMNVSTLELGDSALYLCASSFGPPSGGHREQFFGPGTRLTVL.

The chain is built from TRBV19 and TRBJ1-4; no reliable D call. V dropped 9 bases and J dropped 7 bases, with 12 bases sitting between them. The CDR3 has 12 amino acids. CDR1 and CDR2 (germline): LNHDA, SQIVND (reference sequence). The CDR3 protein is CASPPEGEKLFF. In nucleotides, the CDR3 is TGTGCCAGCCCCCCGGAGGGTGAAAAACTGTTTTTT. Based on the CDR3 plus reference TRBV19 and TRBJ1-4, the full variable domain is DGGITQSPKYLFRKEGQNVTLSCEQNLNHDAMYWYRQDPGQGLRLIYYSQIVNDFQKGDIAEGYSVSREKKESFPLTVTSAQKNPTAFYLCASPPEGEKLFFGSGTQLSVL.